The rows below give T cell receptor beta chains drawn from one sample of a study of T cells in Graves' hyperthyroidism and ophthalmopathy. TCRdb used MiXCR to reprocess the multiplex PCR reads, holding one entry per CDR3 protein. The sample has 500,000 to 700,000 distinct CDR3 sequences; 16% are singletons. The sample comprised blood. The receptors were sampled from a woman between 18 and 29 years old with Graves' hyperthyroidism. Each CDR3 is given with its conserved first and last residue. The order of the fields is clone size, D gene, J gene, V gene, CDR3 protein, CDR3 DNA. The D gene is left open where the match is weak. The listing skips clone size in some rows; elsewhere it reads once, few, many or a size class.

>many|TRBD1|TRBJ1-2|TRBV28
CASSPRQGTYGYTF
TGTGCCAGCAGTCCAAGACAGGGAACTTATGGCTACACCTTC
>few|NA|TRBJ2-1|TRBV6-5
CASSYSRDLYNEQFF
TGTGCCAGCAGTTACTCGCGGGATCTCTACAATGAGCAGTTCTTC
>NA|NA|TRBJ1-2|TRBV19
CASSSRDAGFYTF
TGTGCCAGTAGTTCCCGGGACGCAGGCTTCTACACCTTC
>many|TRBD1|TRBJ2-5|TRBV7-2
CASSRDRGRETQYF
TGTGCCAGCAGCCGGGACAGGGGGCGAGAGACCCAGTACTTC
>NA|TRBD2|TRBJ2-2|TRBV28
CASSPPGLAEITGELFF
TGTGCCAGCAGTCCGCCGGGACTAGCGGAAATCACCGGGGAGCTGTTTTTT
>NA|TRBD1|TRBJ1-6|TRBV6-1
CASRRTGGPFSYNSPLHF
TGTGCCAGCAGGAGGACAGGGGGACCTTTCTCCTATAATTCACCCCTCCACTTT
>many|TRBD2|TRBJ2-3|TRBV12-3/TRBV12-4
CASSRAGGPTDTQYF
TGTGCCAGCAGCAGAGCGGGGGGCCCCACAGATACGCAGTATTTT
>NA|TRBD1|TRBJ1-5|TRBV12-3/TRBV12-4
CASEQGGQPQHF
TGTGCCAGCGAGCAGGGGGGGCAGCCCCAGCATTTT
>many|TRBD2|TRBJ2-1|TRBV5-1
CASSLWTSGSSSYNEQFF
TGCGCCAGCAGCTTGTGGACTAGCGGGAGCTCGTCCTACAATGAGCAGTTCTTC
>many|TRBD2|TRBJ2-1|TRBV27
CASSEGTSGRWEQFF
TGTGCCAGCAGTGAAGGGACTAGCGGGAGATGGGAGCAGTTCTTC
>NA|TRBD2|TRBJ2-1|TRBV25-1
CASSDLGLASDEQFF
TGTGCCAGCAGTGACCTCGGACTAGCGAGCGATGAGCAGTTCTTC
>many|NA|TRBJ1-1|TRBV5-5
CASSLFQGPNTEAFF
TGTGCCAGCAGCTTGTTCCAGGGGCCGAACACTGAAGCTTTCTTT
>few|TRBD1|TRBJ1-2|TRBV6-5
CASSYSVSGDRGKANYGYTF
TGTGCCAGCAGTTACTCCGTATCGGGGGACAGGGGAAAGGCTAACTATGGCTACACCTTC
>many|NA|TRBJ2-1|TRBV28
CATKPSYNEQFF
TGTGCCACCAAGCCCTCCTACAATGAGCAGTTCTTC
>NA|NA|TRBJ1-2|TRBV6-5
CASSYSGQVAGYTF
TGTGCCAGCAGTTACTCGGGGCAGGTGGCTGGCTACACCTTC
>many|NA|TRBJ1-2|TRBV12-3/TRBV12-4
CASSSQVHSSANYGYTF
TGTGCCAGCAGCTCACAGGTCCACTCCTCAGCTAACTATGGCTACACCTTC
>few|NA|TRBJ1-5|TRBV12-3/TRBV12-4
CASSEEVLHQPQHF
TGTGCCAGCAGCGAGGAGGTACTGCATCAGCCCCAGCATTTT
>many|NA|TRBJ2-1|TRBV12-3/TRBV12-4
CASSFDRIGGVGSYNEQFF
TGTGCCAGCAGTTTCGATCGAATAGGCGGAGTCGGCTCCTACAATGAGCAGTTCTTC
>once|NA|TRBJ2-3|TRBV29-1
CSVEDSTDTRYF
TGCAGCGTTGAAGACAGCACAGATACGCGGTATTTT
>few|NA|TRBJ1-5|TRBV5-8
CASSLGGGRVRQPQHF
TGTGCCAGCAGCTTGGGTGGGGGCAGGGTCAGGCAGCCCCAGCATTTT
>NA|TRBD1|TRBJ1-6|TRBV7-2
CASSFPGQEVGSPLHF
TGTGCCAGCAGCTTCCCGGGACAGGAGGTGGGATCACCCCTCCACTTT
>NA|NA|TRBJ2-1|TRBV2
CAIQNSLYNEQFF
TGTGCCATCCAGAACAGCTTATACAATGAGCAGTTCTTC
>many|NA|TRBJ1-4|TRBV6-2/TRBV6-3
CASGSSRVLDEKLFF
TGTGCCAGCGGATCTTCCAGGGTATTGGATGAAAAACTGTTTTTT